One T cell receptor beta chain is described in this entry. A much larger clone lies one base from this, so it may be a read error. Researchers amplified the TCR beta CDR3 regions from RNA transcripts. An initial round of RT-PCR targeting the TCR CDR3 relied on the HTBI primer set. TCRdb called the multiplex PCR reads again in MiXCR, with one record for every CDR3 protein. This table holds roughly 280,000 distinct CDR3 sequences, approximately 17% found once. This entry is derived from a study of T cells in Graves' hyperthyroidism and ophthalmopathy. Material for sequencing was blood. The TCR originated in a woman aged 55-75 years with Graves' ophthalmopathy.

The CDR3 loop reads CASSKTLPGGIDTQYF. CDR3 nucleotides: TGTGCCAGCAGCAAAACCCTACCGGGAGGGATAGATACGCAGTATTTT. V gene TRBV6-1 combines with J gene TRBJ2-3, with 8 bases matching TRBD2. CDR3 length: 16 residues. The trim removed 6 bases at V and 5 bases at J, leaving 13 bases unmatched. The germline V gene encodes CDR1 MNHNS and CDR2 SASEGT.